This record concerns one T cell receptor (beta chain) sequence. The antigen is unknown. Sequencing used immunoSEQ multiplex PCR; TCRdb keeps in-frame clones, though not all of them. The data show about 71,000 clones, 80% to 95% seen once. This entry belongs to a study of graft-versus-host responses after intestinal transplantation. About the study: The whole recipient group had anti-thymocyte globulin induction followed by tacrolimus and steroids for three to four years.

Germline CDR1 reads MNHEY; CDR2 reads SVGAGI. Trimming removed 6 bases from V and 9 bases from J, with 14 bases in between. CDR3 length: 12 residues. Study-wide findings and caveats: Graft-donor T cell macrochimerism coincided with high graft-versus-host to host-versus-graft clonal ratios in allografts. Researchers found GvH clones in recipient marrow, and some showed up first in ileum or blood.

The TCR sequence derives from a human donor who received an intestinal transplant. V gene TRBV6-5 combines with J gene TRBJ1-2; D call uncertain. The material was unstimulated CD8+ T cells sorted from spleen or lymph node cells, obtained before intestinal transplant. The CDR3 protein is CASSTGAFSYTF. The CDR3 bases are TGTGCCAGCAGCACCGGTGCCTTCAGCTACACCTTC.